The 24 T cell receptor beta chains in this list originate from one sample, sequenced in a study of post-analysis software for immune sequencing data. Built from TCR beta cDNA, the libraries had unique molecular identifiers in them. TCRdb fed the PCR reads into MiXCR, producing one record per CDR3 protein. Of some 800,000 distinct CDR3 sequences in the sample, around 45% were seen once. Study-level points and caveats: Compared with controls, patients had more of about 5 TRBV segments, including TRBV5-6, TRBV5-1 and TRBV20-1.

These receptors are not linked to any known antigen. Sequences were obtained from blood. Receptors were obtained from a girl aged 5-17 years with multiple sclerosis.

The genes are TRBV16 and TRBJ1-5; D possibly corresponds to TRBD1 (5 bases). Germline V CDR1 and CDR2: KGHSY, FQNENV. Trimming removed 0 bases at V and 5 bases at J, with 11 bases between. This CDR3 spans 15 amino acids. Here the CDR3 reads CASSQSLVRDQPQHF. For the CDR3, the DNA is TGTGCCAGCAGCCAATCTCTTGTCAGGGATCAGCCCCAGCATTTT.

The V gene is TRBV7-9, the J gene TRBJ2-7; D unclear. Germline V gene data show CDR1 as SEHNR and CDR2 as FQNEAQ (reference sequence). V was pared by 5 bases and J by 0 bases, with 8 bases between. The CDR3 is made up of 13 amino acids. CDR3 nucleotide sequence: TGTGCCAGCAGCCCTCGGCACTCCTACGAGCAGTACTTC. It yields the protein CASSPRHSYEQYF.

The chain recombines TRBV6-1 with TRBJ2-7; D is ambiguous. The CDR3 covers 13 residues. V was trimmed by 5 bases and J by 3 bases, leaving 11 bases between them. Germline CDR1 and CDR2: MNHNS and SASEGT. Here the CDR3 reads CASSLKRVYEQYF. DNA for the CDR3: TGTGCCAGCAGTCTCAAAAGGGTCTACGAGCAGTACTTC.

The genes are TRBV4-3 and TRBJ2-1, with 7 bases identical to TRBD2. The CDR3 spans 15 residues. Per the germline V gene, CDR1 is LGHNA and CDR2 is YSLEER. The V segment lost 4 bases and the J segment 6 bases; nucleotides outside the gene matches: 9. CDR3 nucleotides: TGCGCCAGCAGCCGTAACCGGGACTACGCCAATGAGCAGTTCTTC. It encodes CASSRNRDYANEQFF.

The rearrangement joins TRBV9 to TRBJ2-5; perhaps TRBD2 as D (5 bases). V lost 3 bases, J lost 5 bases, and 14 bases lay in between. Germline-derived CDR1 and CDR2 are SGDLS and YYNGEE. The CDR3 contains 14 residues. CDR3 nucleotide sequence: TGTGCCAGCAGCGGTGGGAGTCGATATGAGACCCAGTACTTC. This translates into CASSGGSRYETQYF.

The rearrangement uses TRBV5-6 and TRBJ2-5; a weak D match, TRBD1 (5 bases). The V end was cut by 0 bases, the J end by 1 base, with 10 bases between. The CDR3 totals 15 residues. The germline gives CDR1 SGHDT, CDR2 YYEEEE. The chain's CDR3 is CASSLVGRAQETQYF. For the CDR3, the DNA is TGTGCCAGCAGCTTGGTCGGCAGGGCCCAAGAGACCCAGTACTTC.

The chain carries TRBV20-1 and TRBJ2-7, with D perhaps TRBD2 (6 bases). Germline CDR1 DFQATT, CDR2 SNEGSKA (reference sequence). V lost 5 bases, J lost 2 bases, and 10 bases lay in between. The CDR3 runs 12 residues. As DNA, the CDR3 is TGCAGTGCTGGGACTTCGACCTACGAGCAGTACTTC. It codes for CSAGTSTYEQYF.

The chain recombines TRBV2 with TRBJ1-2, with 10 nucleotides matching TRBD1. V shed 4 bases and J 1 base; nucleotides not matched to a gene: 3. Germline lookup yields CDR1 SNHLY and CDR2 FYNNEI. The CDR3 consists of 15 residues. The CDR3 DNA reads as TGTGCCAGCAGTGGACAGGGGGCGCATAACTATGGCTACACCTTC. Translation gives CASSGQGAHNYGYTF.

This chain connects TRBV5-1 to TRBJ2-5; 8 bases are a match to TRBD1. Trimming at V came to 4 bases and at J to 5 bases, leaving 7 bases not matched to a gene. CDR3 length: 14 residues. Germline V lookup: CDR1 SGHRS, CDR2 YFSETQ. The CDR3 bases are TGCGCCAGCAGCCCACAGGGGGTCGGGGAGACCCAGTACTTC. Protein: CASSPQGVGETQYF.

The rearrangement uses TRBV21-1 and TRBJ2-1; the DNA was not used to check the table's D call, TRBD2. TRBV21-1 is deemed a pseudogene. CDR3 length: 21 residues. As DNA, the CDR3 is TGTGCCAGCAGCAAAGTAGGGACTAGCGGGACCCACCGGGGCTCCTACAATGAGCAGTTCTTC. Its translation is CASSKVGTSGTHRGSYNEQFF.

This clonotype has just a few counts. The chain has TRBV29-1 and TRBJ2-3; TRBD1 is a possible D gene (6 bases). There are 15 residues in the CDR3. Trimming shortened V by 3 bases and J by 2 bases, and 15 bases separated the two germline ends. CDR1 is SQVTM, CDR2 ANQGSEA, per germline. The CDR3 loop reads CSVDKGDKLTDTQYF. DNA of the CDR3: TGCAGCGTTGACAAGGGGGACAAGCTCACAGATACGCAGTATTTT.

V gene TRBV15 combines with J gene TRBJ2-7, with 9 bases that match TRBD2. Germline V CDR1 and CDR2: LNHNV, YYDKDF (reference sequence). V was pared by 0 bases and J by 5 bases, with 17 bases of the junction left unmatched. There are 19 residues in the CDR3. In DNA, the CDR3 is TGTGCCACCAGCAGAGATCGGTCTTCAGGGGCTAGCGGGAACCACGAGCAGTACTTC. It encodes CATSRDRSSGASGNHEQYF.

This clonotype was seen only once. The chain employs TRBV12-3 or TRBV12-4 and TRBJ2-1; a possible D gene is TRBD1 (6 bases). CDR3 length: 15 amino acids. Trimming took off 4 bases at V and 14 bases at J, with 24 bases between the two ends. CDR3 residues: CASSSWVGWGQDKFF. As DNA, the CDR3 is TGTGCCAGCAGTTCTTGGGTGGGGTGGGGGCAGGATAAGTTCTTC.

The V gene is TRBV4-2, the J gene TRBJ1-5; 9 nucleotides line up with TRBD1. The CDR3 has 15 amino acids. Looked up from germline, CDR1 is LGHNA and CDR2 is YNFKEQ. The V and J ends lost 8 bases and 9 bases, in that order; junction bases with no gene match: 14. The CDR3 reads CASSRDRDPMTPQHF. CDR3 sequence (DNA): TGTGCCAGCTCACGGGACAGGGACCCCATGACGCCCCAGCATTTT.

This clonotype was observed once. This chain joins TRBV20-1 and TRBJ2-4; TRBD2 matches at 10 bases. The J segment lost 1 base and the V segment lost 0 bases, leaving 3 bases of the junction unmatched. This CDR3 has 16 residues. Germline V gene sequence: CDR1 DFQATT, CDR2 SNEGSKA (reference sequence). DNA of the CDR3: TGCAGTGCTAGAGAAAGCGGGAGGGTGGCCAAAAACATTCAGTACTTC. Translating it yields CSARESGRVAKNIQYF.

The chain combines TRBV18 with TRBJ2-7; 8 bases agree with TRBD2. The V gene end was trimmed by 3 bases and the J gene end by 4 bases; junction bases not matched to a gene: 5. The CDR3 runs 14 residues. Germline loops: CDR1 KGHSH, CDR2 LQKENI. The CDR3 spells CASSPNERGYEQYF. Here the CDR3 DNA reads TGTGCCAGCTCACCGAACGAGCGGGGGTACGAGCAGTACTTC. The entire variable domain, with the rest obtained from reference TRBV18 and TRBJ2-7, is as follows: NAGVMQNPRHLVRRRGQEARLRCSPMKGHSHVYWYRQLPEEGLKFMVYLQKENIIDESGMPKERFSAEFPKEGPSILRIQQVVRGDSAAYFCASSPNERGYEQYFGPGTRLTVT.

This clonotype has only a few counts. The chain joins TRBV5-1 to TRBJ2-3; no firm D call. V was pared by 2 bases and J by 0 bases, with 10 bases between. Per germline, CDR1 SGHRS and CDR2 YFSETQ. The CDR3 is made up of 15 amino acids. The DNA for the CDR3 is TGCGCCAGCAGCTTCTTGGGTTTTAGCACAGATACGCAGTATTTT. Protein sequence: CASSFLGFSTDTQYF.

The chain uses TRBV20-1 and TRBJ2-7; D is perhaps TRBD1 (6 bases). Trimming stripped 0 bases from V and 2 bases from J, with 11 bases between. Germline V gene sequence: CDR1 DFQATT, CDR2 SNEGSKA (reference sequence). CDR3 length: 14 amino acids. CDR3 coding DNA: TGCAGTGCTAGAGAAAGGGGGACAACCTACGAGCAGTACTTC. Translated, it gives CSARERGTTYEQYF.

The chain employs TRBV7-9 and TRBJ2-5; D ambiguous. Germline V gene sequence: CDR1 SEHNR, CDR2 FQNEAQ (reference sequence). V lost 5 bases and J 2 bases, leaving 12 bases between the germline ends. The CDR3 extends over 14 amino acids. CDR3 bases: TGTGCCAGCAGCACTACCGGGCCTCAAGAGACCCAGTACTTC. This codes for CASSTTGPQETQYF. Combining the CDR3 with reference TRBV7-9 and TRBJ2-5 gives the whole variable domain DTGVSQNPRHKITKRGQNVTFRCDPISEHNRLYWYRQTLGQGPEFLTYFQNEAQLEKSRLLSDRFSAERPKGSFSTLEIQRTEQGDSAMYLCASSTTGPQETQYFGPGTRLLVL.

The chain has TRBV12-3 or TRBV12-4 and TRBJ2-3, with 9 bases lining up with TRBD2. Unmatched junction bases numbered 8, after V lost 5 bases and J lost 5 bases. The CDR3 is 15 residues long. The CDR3 DNA sequence: TGTGCCAGCAGTACCTTAGCGGGAGTGTTAGATACGCAGTATTTT. Protein: CASSTLAGVLDTQYF.

This sequence joins TRBV10-3 and TRBJ2-3; TRBD1 might be the D (5 bases). The germline gives CDR1 ENHRY, CDR2 SYGVKD. CDR3 size: 12 residues. Trimming took 10 bases from V and 4 from J, leaving 12 bases between them. The CDR3 DNA reads TGTGCCAGTGGGGCACCGCCAGATACGCAGTATTTT. Residues: CASGAPPDTQYF.

This clonotype turned up a few times. The rearrangement joins TRBV4-1 to TRBJ2-7, with TRBD2 identical over 14 bases. The better agreement between TRBJ2-5 and the DNA end casts doubt on the J call. Germline V CDR1 and CDR2: MGHRA, YSYEKL. This CDR3 contains 18 residues. The CDR3 reads CASSQDPRLAGGSETQYF. The CDR3 DNA is TGCGCCAGCAGCCAAGACCCCAGACTAGCGGGAGGGTCGGAGACCCAGTACTTC.

To note about this clonotype: One end of the junction is discordant with germline, which a read error may explain. The chain links TRBV9 to TRBJ1-2; 8 bases line up with TRBD1. Germline CDR1 is SGDLS and CDR2 is YYNGEE. The CDR3 contains 14 residues. The CDR3 DNA is TGTGTCAGCAGCTTGAGACAGGGGAACTATGGCTACACCTTC. It yields the protein CVSSLRQGNYGYTF.

A note on this clonotype: A read error may account for a junction end that differs from germline. The V gene is TRBV6-5, the J gene TRBJ1-1, with D hard to call. The CDR3 contains 14 residues. The V gene's germline CDR1 is MNHEY and CDR2 SVGAGI. The CDR3: CASRYSKGNTEAFF. In nucleotides, the CDR3 is TGTGCCAGCAGGTACTCGAAGGGGAACACTGAAGCTTTCTTT.